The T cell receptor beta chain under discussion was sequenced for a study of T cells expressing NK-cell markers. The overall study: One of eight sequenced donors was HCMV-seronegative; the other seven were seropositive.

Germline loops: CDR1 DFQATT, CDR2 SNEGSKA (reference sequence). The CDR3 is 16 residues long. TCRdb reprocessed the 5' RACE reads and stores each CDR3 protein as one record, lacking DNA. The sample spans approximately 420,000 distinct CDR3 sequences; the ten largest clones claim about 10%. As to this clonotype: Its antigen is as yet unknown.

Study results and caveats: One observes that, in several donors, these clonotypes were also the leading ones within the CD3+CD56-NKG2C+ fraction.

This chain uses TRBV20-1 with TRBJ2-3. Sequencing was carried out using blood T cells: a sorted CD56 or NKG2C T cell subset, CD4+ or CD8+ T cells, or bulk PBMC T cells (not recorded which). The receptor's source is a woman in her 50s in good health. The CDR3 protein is CSASSQWTLAPDTQYF.